One sample yielded the 31 T cell receptor beta chains listed below, sequenced in a study of T cell changes during pregnancy in multiple sclerosis. Profiling relied on immunoSEQ multiplex PCR, and the TCRdb table lists in-frame clones only, not all of them. The sample holds about 79,000 clones, about 93% seen once. The sequences come from CD4+ T cells from peripheral blood mononuclear cells, collected in the second trimester of pregnancy. Receptors were obtained from a female donor with multiple sclerosis, enrolled in a pregnancy study.

The CDR3 region has the DNA TGTGCCAGCAGTTTATCGATGAGCAGGTTTGAAAAGACCCAGTACTTC. It codes for CASSLSMSRFEKTQYF. The J gene is TRBJ2-5, the V gene TRBV27; D gene unclear. The CDR3 is 16 residues long. Trimming shortened V by 0 bases and J by 6 bases, and 17 bases separated the two germline ends. The germline gives CDR1 MNHEY, CDR2 SMNVEV (reference sequence).

The chain uses TRBV6-4 and TRBJ2-3, with TRBD2 matching over 14 bases. The CDR3 has 16 residues. Germline CDR1 is MRHNA and CDR2 is SNTAGT. J lost 4 bases, V lost 0 bases, and 0 bases had no gene match. The CDR3: CASSDSTSGGADTQYF. The CDR3, as DNA: TGTGCCAGCAGTGACTCGACTAGCGGGGGGGCAGATACGCAGTATTTT.

This chain links TRBV15 with TRBJ1-5, with 7 positions matching TRBD1. CDR3 size: 16 residues. V shed 1 base and J 0 bases; nucleotides not matched to a gene: 3. Germline loops: CDR1 LNHNV, CDR2 YYDKDF (reference sequence). The CDR3 region is CATSRGNRGSNQPQHF. DNA of the CDR3: TGTGCCACCAGCAGAGGGAACAGGGGTAGCAATCAGCCCCAGCATTTT.

The chain is built from TRBV30 and TRBJ1-5; 7 bases fit TRBD1. The CDR3 has 13 residues. V lost 2 bases, J lost 2 bases, and 0 bases stayed unmatched. Germline assignment: CDR1 GTSNPN and CDR2 SVGIG (reference sequence). CDR3: CAWSTGGNQPQHF. For the CDR3, the DNA is TGTGCCTGGAGTACAGGGGGCAATCAGCCCCAGCATTTT.

This clone turned up a few times. The gene calls are TRBV18 and TRBJ1-2, with 7 bases that match TRBD1. Germline lookup yields CDR1 KGHSH and CDR2 LQKENI. The ends lost 3 bases at V and 6 bases at J; junction bases unmatched: 1. CDR3 length: 12 residues. The DNA for the CDR3 is TGTGCCAGCTCACCCGGACAGGATGGCTACACCTTC. Amino acids: CASSPGQDGYTF.

This chain connects TRBV6-5 to TRBJ2-5, with 7 bases aligning to TRBD1. Per germline, CDR1 MNHEY and CDR2 SVGAGI. V was pared by 2 bases and J by 2 bases, with 2 bases of the junction left unmatched. This CDR3 region has 14 residues. The chain's CDR3 is CASSYTQGQETQYF. The CDR3 DNA is TGTGCCAGCAGTTACACACAGGGGCAAGAGACCCAGTACTTC.

The sample holds one count of this clone. This chain links TRBV7-2 with TRBJ1-1; D is ambiguous. Trimming stripped 5 bases from V and 1 base from J, with 11 bases between. The CDR3 length is 14 residues. Germline values: CDR1 SGHTA, CDR2 FQGNSA. The CDR3 DNA is TGTGCCAGCAGCCCAGTAACTAAGAACACTGAAGCTTTCTTT. It translates to CASSPVTKNTEAFF.

This chain joins TRBV19 and TRBJ2-7; D not certain. From germline, CDR1 is LNHDA and CDR2 SQIVND (reference sequence). V was clipped by 5 bases and J by 1 base, with 6 bases between them. The CDR3 covers 12 residues. The CDR3 here is CASSSGSYEQYF. The DNA for the CDR3 is TGTGCCAGTAGTTCGGGTTCCTACGAGCAGTACTTC.

The chain has TRBV30 and TRBJ2-1; the match to TRBD2 covers 11 bases. Germline values: CDR1 GTSNPN, CDR2 SVGIG (reference sequence). Trimming at V came to 5 bases and at J to 4 bases, leaving 7 bases not matched to a gene. The length of the CDR3 is 15 residues. The DNA of the CDR3 is TGTGCCTGGGGCAAAGGGACTAGCGGTTACAATGAGCAGTTCTTC. Encoded protein: CAWGKGTSGYNEQFF.

This sequence joins TRBV7-3 and TRBJ2-1; 8 positions agree with TRBD1. J lost 5 bases, V lost 2 bases, and 2 bases had no gene match. From germline, CDR1 is SGHTA and CDR2 FQGTGA. The CDR3 is made up of 14 amino acids. The CDR3 reads CASSLQTGDNEQFF. CDR3 sequence (DNA): TGTGCCAGCAGCTTACAGACAGGGGACAATGAGCAGTTCTTC.

This chain links TRBV7-2 with TRBJ2-4; 8 positions agree with TRBD1. This CDR3 comprises 15 residues. The germline V gene has CDR1 SGHTA and CDR2 FQGNSA. The ends lost 5 bases at V and 7 bases at J; junction bases unmatched: 10. The CDR3 sequence: CASSQDRGSSNIQYF. CDR3 coding DNA: TGTGCCAGCAGCCAAGACAGGGGTAGTAGTAACATTCAGTACTTC.

The chain uses TRBV25-1 and TRBJ1-4; possible D gene TRBD1, 6 bases. This CDR3 has 14 residues. The germline V and J ends were trimmed by 5 bases and 4 bases, with 11 bases remaining between them. Germline V gene sequence: CDR1 MGHDK, CDR2 SYGVNS. The CDR3 loop is CASSKTQGNEKLFF. DNA of the CDR3: TGTGCCAGCAGTAAAACACAGGGTAATGAAAAACTGTTTTTT.

The chain employs TRBV18 and TRBJ2-7, with D hard to call. In germline, CDR1 is KGHSH, CDR2 LQKENI. Trimming cost V 1 base and J 0 bases, with 7 bases left between them. The CDR3 runs 14 residues. CDR3 sequence reads: CASSPRTASYEQYF. As DNA, the CDR3 is TGTGCCAGCTCACCACGAACAGCCTCCTACGAGCAGTACTTC.

CDR3 coding DNA: TGTGCCAGCAGTCCCGGGACACCGGATTCACCCCTCCACTTT. This codes for CASSPGTPDSPLHF. V gene TRBV2 combines with J gene TRBJ1-6, with a weak D call TRBD1 (6 bases). Trimming removed 5 bases from V and 8 bases from J, with 13 bases in between. Germline-derived CDR1 and CDR2 are SNHLY and FYNNEI. The CDR3 is 14 amino acids.

This clone was observed a single time. The gene calls are TRBV19 and TRBJ2-1; weak D call: TRBD2 (5 bases). This CDR3 is 14 amino acids long. V was trimmed by 1 base and J by 5 bases, leaving 9 bases between them. In germline, CDR1 is LNHDA, CDR2 SQIVND (reference sequence). As DNA, the CDR3 is TGTGCCAGTAGTATAGTTGGGCGGGACAATGAGCAGTTCTTC. Protein: CASSIVGRDNEQFF.

The chain employs TRBV5-6 and TRBJ1-3, with TRBD1 matching over 8 bases. V lost 5 bases, J lost 2 bases, and 6 bases stayed unmatched. The CDR3 contains 15 residues. Germline CDR1 and CDR2: SGHDT and YYEEEE. CDR3: CASRGQAETGNTIYF. As DNA, the CDR3 is TGTGCCAGCAGGGGACAGGCCGAAACTGGAAACACCATATATTTT.

The rearrangement links TRBV7-6 to TRBJ1-2; possible D gene TRBD1, 5 bases. Germline values: CDR1 SGHVS, CDR2 FNYEAQ. Trimming removed 1 base from V and 8 bases from J, with 14 bases in between. The CDR3 is 14 amino acids. The CDR3 DNA reads TGTGCCAGCAGCTTAGACCAGGGAAAAGGCGGCTACACCTTC. It translates to CASSLDQGKGGYTF.

The CDR3 DNA reads as TGTGCCAGTAAAAGCGACGGCAATTATAATTCACCCCTCCACTTT. Protein product: CASKSDGNYNSPLHF. This chain links TRBV7-2 with TRBJ1-6; D ambiguous. V was trimmed by 9 bases and J by 4 bases, leaving 16 bases between them. Germline CDR1 is SGHTA and CDR2 is FQGNSA. The CDR3 is 15 residues long.

This clone was found a few times. V usage is TRBV7-2 and J usage is TRBJ2-5; 9 bases fit TRBD2. The germline V gene has CDR1 SGHTA and CDR2 FQGNSA. The CDR3 runs 16 residues. V gave up 5 bases and J gave up 4 bases; unmatched junction bases: 11. CDR3 amino acids: CASSPAFSGGRETQYF. The CDR3 DNA reads TGTGCCAGCAGCCCCGCTTTTAGCGGGGGTCGAGAGACCCAGTACTTC.

The chain recombines TRBV5-1 with TRBJ2-1; 10 nucleotides line up with TRBD1. The CDR3 contains 17 residues. With 2 bases clipped from V and 6 bases from J, the junction kept 11 bases outside the gene matches. Germline lookup yields CDR1 SGHRS and CDR2 YFSETQ. CDR3 nucleotides: TGCGCCAGCAGCTTCCCAAAGCCGGGACAGGGGTCCAATGAGCAGTTCTTC. Translation: CASSFPKPGQGSNEQFF.

V gene TRBV19 combines with J gene TRBJ2-1; TRBD1 matches at 9 bases. Trimming took 3 bases from V and 5 from J; bases not matched to a gene: 5. The germline V gene has CDR1 LNHDA and CDR2 SQIVND (reference sequence). The CDR3 covers 15 residues. CDR3 amino acids: CASSIGTGTDNEQFF. CDR3 DNA: TGTGCCAGTAGTATCGGGACAGGGACCGACAATGAGCAGTTCTTC. Full variable domain (outside the CDR3, taken from reference TRBV19 and TRBJ2-1): DGGITQSPKYLFRKEGQNVTLSCEQNLNHDAMYWYRQDPGQGLRLIYYSQIVNDFQKGDIAEGYSVSREKKESFPLTVTSAQKNPTAFYLCASSIGTGTDNEQFFGPGTRLTVL.

V and J are TRBV28 and TRBJ2-1; 10 nucleotides align to TRBD2. Losses at the gene ends were 7 bases for V and 8 bases for J; bases not matched to a gene: 14. The CDR3 contains 16 residues. The germline gives CDR1 MDHEN, CDR2 SYDVKM. The CDR3 region has the DNA TGTGCCAGCATTCCCAGCCGGGCTAGCGGGAGACATGAGCAGTTCTTC. Translating it yields CASIPSRASGRHEQFF.

The rearrangement uses TRBV4-2 and TRBJ2-1, with 15 bases aligning to TRBD2. The CDR3 runs 18 residues. J gave up 9 bases and V 3 bases, and 12 bases lay outside the gene matches. CDR1 and CDR2 (germline): LGHNA, YNFKEQ. CDR3 bases: TGTGCCAGCAGCCATGGACTAGCGGGAGGGCCCTCTTTCAGTGAGCAGTTCTTC. This gives the protein CASSHGLAGGPSFSEQFF.

J is TRBJ1-5 and V is TRBV7-9; TRBD1 aligns across 10 bases. There are 15 residues in the CDR3. V was clipped by 4 bases and J by 2 bases; unmatched bases: 2. CDR1 and CDR2 from the germline V gene are SEHNR and FQNEAQ (reference sequence). The CDR3 here is CASSSGTGGNQPQHF. CDR3 sequence (DNA): TGTGCCAGCAGCTCCGGGACAGGGGGCAATCAGCCCCAGCATTTT.

The V gene is TRBV18, the J gene TRBJ2-2; 9 bases map to TRBD1. The CDR3 is made up of 15 amino acids. Trimming at V came to 3 bases and at J to 8 bases, leaving 7 bases not matched to a gene. Germline CDR1 reads KGHSH; CDR2 reads LQKENI. The CDR3 loop reads CASSPWTGELGELFF. The CDR3 region has the DNA TGTGCCAGCTCACCGTGGACAGGGGAGTTAGGGGAGCTGTTTTTT.

The chain combines TRBV28 with TRBJ1-6, with D perhaps matching TRBD1 (5 bases). The CDR3 has 17 amino acids. Germline V gives CDR1 MDHEN, CDR2 SYDVKM. The germline V and J ends were trimmed by 5 bases and 0 bases, with 14 bases remaining between them. This CDR3 is CASSNEDTSSYNSPLHF. CDR3 nucleotide sequence: TGTGCCAGCAGTAACGAGGACACGAGCTCCTATAATTCACCCCTCCACTTT.

Only one count was recorded for this clone. The rearrangement joins TRBV5-1 to TRBJ2-3, with 9 positions matching TRBD2. The CDR3 is made up of 16 amino acids. Per germline, CDR1 SGHRS and CDR2 YFSETQ. Unmatched junction bases numbered 9, after V lost 4 bases and J lost 3 bases. The CDR3 protein is CASSNIGLAGTDTQYF. CDR3 in DNA: TGCGCCAGCAGCAACATCGGGCTAGCGGGGACAGATACGCAGTATTTT.

V usage is TRBV19 and J usage is TRBJ1-5, with 7 positions matching TRBD1. CDR3 length: 16 amino acids. CDR1 is LNHDA and CDR2 is SQIVND in the germline V gene (reference sequence). The trim removed 4 bases at V and 1 base at J, leaving 7 bases unmatched. The CDR3 loop is CASSTSTGKSNQPQHF. The DNA of the CDR3 is TGTGCCAGTAGTACCTCGACAGGGAAAAGCAATCAGCCCCAGCATTTT.

The CDR3 is CASSVDSQAKNIQYF. The CDR3 DNA reads as TGTGCCAGCAGCGTAGACAGTCAGGCCAAAAACATTCAGTACTTC. The chain links TRBV9 to TRBJ2-4; D unclear. The V gene lost 0 bases and the J gene lost 1 base, with 8 bases spanning the gap. In germline, CDR1 is SGDLS, CDR2 YYNGEE. This CDR3 contains 15 residues.

The V gene is TRBV18, the J gene TRBJ1-4, with a tentative D call TRBD1 (5 bases). Germline-derived CDR1 and CDR2 are KGHSH and LQKENI. This CDR3 comprises 13 residues. The ends were cut back, 2 bases at V and 8 bases at J, with 9 bases in the middle. The CDR3 spells CASSPLAGEKLFF. The CDR3 DNA is TGTGCCAGCTCACCATTGGCAGGGGAAAAACTGTTTTTT.

This chain connects TRBV6-6 to TRBJ1-2; D gene uncertain. From germline, CDR1 is MNHNY and CDR2 SVGAGI (reference sequence). The CDR3 contains 14 residues. Trimming took off 6 bases at V and 8 bases at J, with 19 bases between the two ends. CDR3 in amino acids: CASSRGGPEYGYTF. CDR3 bases: TGTGCCAGCAGCAGAGGCGGTCCCGAGTACGGCTACACCTTC.